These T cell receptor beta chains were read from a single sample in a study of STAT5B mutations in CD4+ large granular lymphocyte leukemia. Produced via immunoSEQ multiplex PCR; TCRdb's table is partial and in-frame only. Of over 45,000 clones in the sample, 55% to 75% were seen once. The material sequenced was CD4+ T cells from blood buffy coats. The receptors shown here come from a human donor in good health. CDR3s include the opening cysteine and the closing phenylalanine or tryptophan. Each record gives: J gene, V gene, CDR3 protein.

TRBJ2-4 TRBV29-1 CSVEDHGRGRYF
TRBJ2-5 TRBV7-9 CASTLDTGGGETQYF
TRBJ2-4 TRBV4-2 CASSQDRATPKNIQYF
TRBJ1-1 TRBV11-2 CASSLKRPIRGNTEAFF
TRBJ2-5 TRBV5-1 CASSEGLAGDLGETQYF
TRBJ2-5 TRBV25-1 CASSAAPGKETQYF
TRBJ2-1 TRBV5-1 CASSLNSGSPYNEQFF
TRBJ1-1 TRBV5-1 CASTWWGQGGGAEAFF
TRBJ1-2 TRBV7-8 CASSPPRGGSGYTF
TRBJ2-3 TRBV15 CATSRAGTGEGWRADTQYF
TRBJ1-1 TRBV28 CASIPPPGQSVTEAFF
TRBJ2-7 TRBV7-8 CASSLEGLGLAYEQYF
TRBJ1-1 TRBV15 CATSRDPGTYTEAFF
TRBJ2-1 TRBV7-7 CASSPSGTGYNEQFF